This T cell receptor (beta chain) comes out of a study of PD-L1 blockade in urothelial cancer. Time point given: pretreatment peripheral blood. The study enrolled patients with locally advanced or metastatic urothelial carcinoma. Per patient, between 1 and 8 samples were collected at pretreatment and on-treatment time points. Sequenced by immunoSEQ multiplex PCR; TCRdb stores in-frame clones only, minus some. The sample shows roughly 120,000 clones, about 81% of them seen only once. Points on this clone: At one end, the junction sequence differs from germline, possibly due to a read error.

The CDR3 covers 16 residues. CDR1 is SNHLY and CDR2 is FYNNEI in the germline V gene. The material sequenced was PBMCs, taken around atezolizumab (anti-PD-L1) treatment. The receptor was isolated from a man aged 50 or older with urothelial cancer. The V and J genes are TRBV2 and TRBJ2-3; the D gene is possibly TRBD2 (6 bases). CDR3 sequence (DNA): TGTGCCAGCAGCGAAGGTACTAGCCTAAGCACAGATACGCAGTATTTT. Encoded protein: CASSEGTSLSTDTQYF.